These 21 T cell receptor delta chains share one sample of origin, sequenced in a study of DNA immune sequencing with unique molecular identifiers. Genomic DNA underwent 32-plex PCR targeting all 8 TRDV and 4 TRDJ genes. Adapter PCR followed 2 to 3 barcoding PCR cycles that attached a 12-nucleotide UMI. TCRdb redid the clone calls on the multiplex PCR reads with CATT. The sample has 2,300 or so delta-chain clones; 8.4% are singletons. What was sequenced was gamma-delta T cells enriched from blood buffy coat, or unenriched PBMCs (not recorded which). The source of these receptors is a human donor in good health.

Remarks on this clone: TCRdb's protein for this DNA is that of a much larger clone and differs from the translation at residue 5, likely a read error; the protein shown is the DNA translation. J is TRDJ3 and V is TRDV2, with a tentative D call TRDD3 (5 bases). V was clipped by 3 bases and J by 0 bases, with 20 bases between them. Germline CDR1 reads GEAIGNYY; CDR2 reads EKD. The CDR3 consists of 20 residues. The DNA of the CDR3 is TGTGCCTGTGACTCCTTGGGGACCACGAACGGCTCCTGGGACACCCGACAGATGTTTTTC. Translated, it gives CACDSLGTTNGSWDTRQMFF.

This clone was counted between two and nine times. A much larger clonotype is one base distant, so this may be a read error. The chain is built from TRDV2 and TRDJ1; 10 bases map to TRDD3. Germline lookup yields CDR1 GEAIGNYY and CDR2 EKD. This CDR3 comprises 17 residues. The CDR3 region has the DNA TGTGCCTGTGAACCCCTTGGTGGGGGATACCCCACCGATAAACCCATCTTT. It codes for CACEPLGGGYPTDKPIF.

Remarks on this clone: The translation of this DNA and the TCRdb protein of a much larger clone differ at residue 9, probably owing to a read error; the protein shown here is translated from the DNA. The CDR3 is CACDSLVYIDKLIF. In DNA, the CDR3 is TGTGCCTGTGACAGTCTAGTGTACATCGATAAACTCATCTTT. The chain couples TRDV2 to TRDJ1; D ambiguous. The CDR3 length is 14 residues. V shed 2 bases and J shed 4 bases, with 13 bases lying between them. Germline V gene lookup returns CDR1 GEAIGNYY and CDR2 EKD.

The chain recombines TRAV29/DV5 with TRDJ1, with 10 bases lining up with TRDD3. The J gene, left out of TCRdb, was set here by checking the DNA against germline. Losses at the gene ends were 1 base for V and 6 bases for J; bases not matched to a gene: 12. This CDR3 is 16 amino acids long. Germline CDR1 and CDR2: NSMFDY and ISSIKDK. In DNA, the CDR3 is TGTGCAGCAAGCTGGTTCCACACTGGGGGATCCAATAAACTCATCTTT. Protein sequence: CAASWFHTGGSNKLIF.

Only a few counts were recorded for this clone. This chain links TRDV1 with TRDJ1; 12 bases align to TRDD3. The length of the CDR3 is 22 residues. The V gene's germline CDR1 is TSWWSYY and CDR2 QGS. V trimming: 0 bases; J trimming: 0 bases; junction bases outside the gene matches: 17. CDR3 sequence: CALGELPFRVTGGYLYTDKLIF. For the CDR3, the DNA is TGTGCTCTTGGGGAACTGCCTTTCAGAGTTACTGGGGGATACCTGTACACCGATAAACTCATCTTT.

Concerning this clone itself: A read error likely explains why the TCRdb protein, taken from a much larger clone, differs from this DNA's translation at residue 7; the protein shown is translated from the DNA. This chain connects TRDV2 to TRDJ3; D not certain. Trimming took off 0 bases at V and 0 bases at J, with 17 bases between the two ends. Germline lookup yields CDR1 GEAIGNYY and CDR2 EKD. CDR3 length: 20 residues. This chain's CDR3 is CACDTLVTTNGSWDTRQMFF. The CDR3 DNA sequence: TGTGCCTGTGACACCTTGGTGACCACGAACGGCTCCTGGGACACCCGACAGATGTTTTTC.

This clone was counted a few times. This DNA translates differently at residue 14 from the TCRdb protein, which is that of a much larger clone; a read error is likely, and the protein shown is the DNA's own translation. The chain links TRDV2 to TRDJ1; 7 nucleotides line up with TRDD3. The CDR3 contains 18 residues. Germline V gives CDR1 GEAIGNYY, CDR2 EKD. The V gene end was trimmed by 0 bases and the J gene end by 7 bases; junction bases not matched to a gene: 19. The CDR3 protein is CACDTVGGGDIRSGKLIF. The CDR3, as DNA: TGTGCCTGTGACACCGTAGGAGGTGGGGATATCCGATCCGGTAAACTCATCTTT.

A note on this clone: A read error is likely here: a far larger clone is one base away. At the DNA level, this CDR3 is encoded by other sequences in the same sample as well. The chain carries TRDV2 and TRDJ1; perhaps TRDD3 as D (6 bases). This CDR3 has 15 amino acids. Germline CDR1 reads GEAIGNYY; CDR2 reads EKD. V lost 5 bases and J lost 4, with 19 bases in between. CDR3 in amino acids: CACAQLGDRDDKLIF. In DNA, the CDR3 is TGTGCCTGTGCCCAACTGGGTGATAGGGACGATAAACTCATCTTT.

Many counts were recorded for this clone. CDR3 residues: CALGEPVVPLPLGDTMRSKLIF. DNA for the CDR3: TGTGCTCTTGGGGAACCGGTGGTCCCACTTCCTCTGGGGGATACGATGCGGAGTAAACTCATCTTT. The chain has TRDV1 and TRDJ1; 12 bases map to TRDD3. No J segment appears in TCRdb, so it was assigned here by matching the sequence to germline. Trimming at V came to 1 base and at J to 7 bases, leaving 25 bases not matched to a gene. Germline lookup yields CDR1 TSWWSYY and CDR2 QGS. CDR3 length: 22 residues.

A few counts support this clone. A far larger clone lies a single base away; this is likely a read error. Other DNA sequences in the sample encode the same CDR3. The chain recombines TRDV2 with TRDJ1; TRDD3 agrees at 7 bases. CDR1 GEAIGNYY and CDR2 EKD come from the germline V gene. The CDR3 runs 15 residues. CDR3 nucleotide sequence: TGTGCCTGTGACCTACTGGGGACAGACACCGATAAGCTCATCTTT. It codes for CACDLLGTDTDKLIF.

The chain is built from TRDV1 and TRDJ1; D tentatively fits TRDD2 or TRDD3 (5 bases each). TCRdb lists no J gene, so it was determined here by aligning the DNA to germline. V lost 0 bases to trimming and J lost 0 bases, with 23 bases between them. The CDR3 runs 20 residues. Looked up from germline, CDR1 is TSWWSYY and CDR2 is QGS. CDR3 DNA sequence: TGTGCTCTTGGGGAACTAGGCCTACTAGGGGGCCCGAAGAACACCGATAAACTCATCTTT. Translating gives CALGELGLLGGPKNTDKLIF.

A word on this clone: The protein TCRdb gives is from a much larger clone and does not agree with this DNA's translation at residue 6, likely a read error; the protein shown here comes from the DNA. The rearrangement uses TRDV2 and TRDJ1; D may be TRDD3 (5 bases). The CDR3 covers 15 residues. The germline V gene has CDR1 GEAIGNYY and CDR2 EKD. The germline V and J ends were trimmed by 0 bases and 1 base, with 11 bases remaining between them. Here the CDR3 DNA reads TGTGCCTGTGACACCGACGGGGGTCGCACCGATAAACTCATCTTT. This sequence encodes CACDTDGGRTDKLIF.

The J gene call is TRDJ1, but no V gene call exists; TRDD3 is the table's D call and was not checked against the DNA. This CDR3 has 15 residues. CDR3 sequence (DNA): TGTGCTCTTGGGGGCGCCTCATCGTACACCGATAAACTCATCTTT. The encoded protein is CALGGASSYTDKLIF.

Many counts were recorded for this clone. A far larger clone differs by one base, so this is likely a read error. Other DNA sequences within the sample encode an identical CDR3. Written as DNA, the CDR3 is TGCGCCTGTGACAAGCTGGGGGATACGCAGGCCGATAAACTCATCTTT. This gives the protein CACDKLGDTQADKLIF. This chain uses TRDV2 with TRDJ1; 12 positions agree with TRDD3. Germline lookup yields CDR1 GEAIGNYY and CDR2 EKD. The CDR3 has 16 amino acids.

As regards this clone: TCRdb records a much larger clone's protein for this DNA, with a difference at residue 5 that likely arises from a read error; the protein given is the translation of the DNA. The chain joins TRDV2 to TRDJ3, with D tentatively TRDD3 (5 bases). The CDR3 is 20 residues long. V was shortened by 3 bases and J by 3 bases, with 23 bases between the two germline ends. Germline V gene sequence: CDR1 GEAIGNYY, CDR2 EKD. The CDR3 DNA reads as TGTGCCTGTGACCCCGCTGTTGGTGGGGCCACGGACTGGGACACCCGACAGATGTTTTTC. It specifies CACDPAVGGATDWDTRQMFF.

This clone came up a few times. TCRdb's listed protein matches a much larger clone and diverges from this DNA's translation at residue 10, likely through a read error; the protein shown comes from the DNA. The chain carries TRDV2 and TRDJ1; 9 nucleotides match TRDD3. The germline V gene encodes CDR1 GEAIGNYY and CDR2 EKD. V lost 1 base, J lost 0 bases, and 8 bases stayed unmatched. This CDR3 contains 17 residues. The CDR3 DNA sequence: TGTGCCTGTGACACTCTGGGGGATGGAGAGTACACCGATAAACTCATCTTT. Translated: CACDTLGDGEYTDKLIF.

This clone has just a few counts. This probably arose from a read error, given a far larger clone one base away. This CDR3 is also generated by other DNA sequences in the sample. DNA for the CDR3: TGTGCCTGTGACACTCTGGGAGATGGAAAGTACACCGATAAACTCATCTTT. It translates to CACDTLGDGKYTDKLIF. The chain has TRDV2 and TRDJ1, with D tentatively TRDD3 (5 bases). Trimming pared 1 base from V and 0 bases from J, leaving 17 bases between. Germline lookup yields CDR1 GEAIGNYY and CDR2 EKD. This CDR3 spans 17 amino acids.

This clone has just a few counts. A read error likely explains why the TCRdb protein, taken from a much larger clone, differs from this DNA's translation at residue 6; the protein shown is translated from the DNA. The J gene is TRDJ1, the V gene TRDV2; TRDD3 agrees at 9 bases. J was trimmed by 2 bases and V by 2 bases; bases with no gene match: 14. This CDR3 has 18 residues. Germline CDR1 reads GEAIGNYY; CDR2 reads EKD. This chain's CDR3 is CACDIFGDTGGETDKLIF. The CDR3 DNA follows: TGTGCCTGTGACATTTTCGGGGATACGGGGGGCGAGACCGATAAACTCATCTTT.

This chain connects TRAV38-2/DV8 to TRDJ1, with 13 bases lining up with TRDD3. There are 16 residues in the CDR3. V trimming: 7 bases; J trimming: 0 bases; junction bases outside the gene matches: 6. Germline V CDR1 and CDR2: TSESDYY, QEAYKQQN. Here the CDR3 reads CAYAGLGDTYTDKLIF. CDR3 nucleotides: TGTGCTTATGCTGGACTGGGGGATACGTACACCGATAAACTCATCTTT.

The V and J genes are TRDV2 and TRDJ1; D gene uncertain. Germline CDR1 GEAIGNYY, CDR2 EKD. V lost 3 bases, J lost 4 bases, and 11 bases lay in between. The CDR3 sequence is 13 residues long. This chain's CDR3 is CACDLLANDKLIF. CDR3 nucleotides: TGTGCCTGTGACCTACTCGCTAACGATAAACTCATCTTT.

This clone was detected a few times. The J gene is TRDJ1, the V gene TRDV2; D is ambiguous. This CDR3 is 16 amino acids long. Trimming left V 3 bases short and J 0 bases short, with 16 bases between. In germline, CDR1 is GEAIGNYY, CDR2 EKD. The CDR3 DNA sequence: TGTGCCTGTGACCCCCTGGTTGTTACAAACACCGATAAACTCATCTTT. This translates into CACDPLVVTNTDKLIF.